This passage covers 9 T cell receptor beta chains from one sample sequenced in a study of beta chain features in type 1 diabetes. The investigators reverse transcribed all of the isolated RNA, so they sequenced expressed TCRB transcripts. The method was immunoSEQ multiplex PCR; TCRdb's version includes in-frame clones alone and lacks a portion of them. The sample lists hundreds of thousands of clones; approximately 9.9% were seen once. These TCRs' antigens remain unknown. Overall study findings and caveats: When Type 1 diabetes patients were examined, their TCRB CDR3s proved moderately but significantly shorter in all four CD4+ subsets.

Material: central memory CD4+ T cells from blood. The receptors were gathered from a man aged 25 to 40 with type 1 diabetes.

A note on this clone: The sample holds other DNA sequences that translate to the same CDR3. The V and J genes are TRBV7-8 and TRBJ2-5; 8 bases align to TRBD2. The CDR3 has 15 amino acids. With V trimmed by 0 bases and J by 2 bases, 2 bases remained unmatched. Per the germline V gene, CDR1 is SGHVS and CDR2 is FQNEAQ. CDR3 DNA: TGTGCCAGCAGCTTAGCGCGGGGGGTGCAAGAGACCCAGTACTTC. Residues: CASSLARGVQETQYF.

The V gene is TRBV30, the J gene TRBJ1-2; 8 bases map to TRBD1. The junction had 4 bases not matched to a gene; V was cut back by 2 bases and J by 5 bases. Germline V gene sequence: CDR1 GTSNPN, CDR2 SVGIG (reference sequence). The CDR3 sequence is 13 residues long. DNA of the CDR3: TGTGCCTGGAGTTTCGGACAGGGTTATGGCTACACCTTC. It specifies CAWSFGQGYGYTF.

A few counts support this clone. The chain recombines TRBV20-1 with TRBJ1-2, with 7 bases identical to TRBD1. The CDR3 extends over 11 amino acids. With 3 bases clipped from V and 6 bases from J, the junction kept 1 base outside the gene matches. CDR1 and CDR2 (germline): DFQATT, SNEGSKA (reference sequence). CDR3 loop: CSASRGNGYTF. The CDR3 region has the DNA TGCAGTGCTAGCAGGGGGAATGGCTACACCTTC.

The chain recombines TRBV7-9 with TRBJ2-3, with 7 bases lining up with TRBD2. The length of the CDR3 is 13 residues. The germline CDR1 and CDR2 sequences are SEHNR and FQNEAQ (reference sequence). With V trimmed by 8 bases and J by 2 bases, 4 bases remained unmatched. The CDR3 spells CASETSPTDTQYF. The CDR3 DNA reads as TGTGCCAGCGAGACTAGCCCCACAGATACGCAGTATTTT.

This clone was recorded a few times. The chain joins TRBV6-1 to TRBJ2-3; D call uncertain. V was clipped by 4 bases and J by 2 bases, with 1 base between them. The CDR3 runs to 11 residues. Germline V gene sequence: CDR1 MNHNS, CDR2 SASEGT. In DNA, the CDR3 is TGTGCCAGCAGTGCCACAGATACGCAGTATTTT. This sequence encodes CASSATDTQYF.

V gene TRBV4-1 combines with J gene TRBJ2-7, with 12 bases fitting TRBD1. Germline CDR1 and CDR2: MGHRA and YSYEKL. V shed 4 bases and J 5 bases; nucleotides not matched to a gene: 15. This CDR3 contains 18 residues. The CDR3 loop reads CASSLEIAGQGARNEQYF. As DNA, the CDR3 is TGCGCCAGCAGCCTCGAAATCGCGGGACAGGGGGCCAGAAACGAGCAGTACTTC.

This clone has a count of ten or more. The genes are TRBV27 and TRBJ2-7, with 8 nucleotides matching TRBD1. There are 15 residues in the CDR3. Germline V gene data show CDR1 as MNHEY and CDR2 as SMNVEV (reference sequence). V lost 2 bases, J lost 2 bases, and 5 bases stayed unmatched. DNA of the CDR3: TGTGCCAGCAGTTTACAGGGGGCGCTACCCTACGAGCAGTACTTC. Its translation is CASSLQGALPYEQYF.

The chain has TRBV30 and TRBJ2-5, with D perhaps given as TRBD1 or TRBD2 (5 bases each). CDR1 and CDR2 (germline): GTSNPN, SVGIG (reference sequence). Trimming removed 5 bases from V and 2 bases from J, with 12 bases in between. This CDR3 has 13 residues. CDR3 bases: TGTGCCTGGGGGAGACAGCCTCAAGAGACCCAGTACTTC. This sequence encodes CAWGRQPQETQYF.

This sequence joins TRBV20-1 and TRBJ2-4; tentatively, D is TRBD2 (5 bases). V dropped 8 bases and J dropped 8 bases, with 13 bases sitting between them. Per germline, CDR1 DFQATT and CDR2 SNEGSKA (reference sequence). The CDR3 is 11 amino acids. The DNA of the CDR3 is TGCAGTTATCAAGCGCGGGACATTCAGTACTTC. It encodes CSYQARDIQYF.